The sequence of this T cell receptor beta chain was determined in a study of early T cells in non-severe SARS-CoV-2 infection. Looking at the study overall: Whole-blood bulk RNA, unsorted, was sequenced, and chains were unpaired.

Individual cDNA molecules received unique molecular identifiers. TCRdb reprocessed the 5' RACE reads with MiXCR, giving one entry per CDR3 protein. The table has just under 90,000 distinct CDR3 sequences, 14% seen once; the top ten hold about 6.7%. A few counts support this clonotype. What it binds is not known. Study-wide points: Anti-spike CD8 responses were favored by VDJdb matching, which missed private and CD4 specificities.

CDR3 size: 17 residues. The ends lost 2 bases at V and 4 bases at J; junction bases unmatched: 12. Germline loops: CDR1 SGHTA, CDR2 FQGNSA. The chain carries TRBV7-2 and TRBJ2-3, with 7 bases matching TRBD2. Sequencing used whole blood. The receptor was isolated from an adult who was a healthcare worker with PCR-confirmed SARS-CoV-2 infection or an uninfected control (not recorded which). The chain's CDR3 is CASSLTPKRGGADTQYF. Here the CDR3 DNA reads TGTGCCAGCAGCTTAACCCCCAAGCGGGGTGGGGCAGATACGCAGTATTTT.